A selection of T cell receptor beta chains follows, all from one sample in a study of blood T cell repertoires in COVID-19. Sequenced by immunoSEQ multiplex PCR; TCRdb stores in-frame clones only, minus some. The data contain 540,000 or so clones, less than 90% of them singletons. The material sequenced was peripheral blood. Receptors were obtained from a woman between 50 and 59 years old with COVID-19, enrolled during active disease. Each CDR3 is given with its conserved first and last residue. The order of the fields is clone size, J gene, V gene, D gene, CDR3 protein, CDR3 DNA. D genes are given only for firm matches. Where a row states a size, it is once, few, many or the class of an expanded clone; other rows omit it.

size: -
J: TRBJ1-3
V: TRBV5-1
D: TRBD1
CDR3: CASSSTGSGNTIYF
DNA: TGCGCCAGCAGCTCGACAGGGTCTGGAAACACCATATATTTT

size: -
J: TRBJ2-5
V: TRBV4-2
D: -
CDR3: CASSQDTGLKWETQYF
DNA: TGTGCCAGCAGCCAAGACACAGGGCTAAAGTGGGAGACCCAGTACTTC

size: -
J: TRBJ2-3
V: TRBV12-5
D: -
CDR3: CASGLGQSANTDTQYF
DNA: TGTGCTAGTGGTTTGGGACAGTCAGCCAACACAGATACGCAGTATTTT

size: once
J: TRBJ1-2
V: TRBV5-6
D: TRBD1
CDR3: CASSSESWDRGHYGYTF
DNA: TGTGCCAGCAGCTCCGAGAGTTGGGACAGGGGGCATTATGGCTACACCTTC

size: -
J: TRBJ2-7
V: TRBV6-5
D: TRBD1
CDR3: CASSRGQGAYEQYF
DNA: TGTGCCAGCAGTCGGGGACAGGGAGCCTACGAGCAGTACTTC

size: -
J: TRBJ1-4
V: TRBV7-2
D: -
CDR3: CASSLDGWQATNEKLFF
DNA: TGTGCCAGCAGCTTAGACGGATGGCAGGCAACTAATGAAAAACTGTTTTTT

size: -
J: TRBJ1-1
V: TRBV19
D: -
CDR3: CASSIVAGSTEAFF
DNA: TGTGCCAGTAGTATAGTTGCGGGATCGACTGAAGCTTTCTTT

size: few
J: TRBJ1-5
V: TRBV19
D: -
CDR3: CASSIYDGLDQPQHF
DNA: TGTGCCAGTAGTATATACGACGGACTGGATCAGCCCCAGCATTTT

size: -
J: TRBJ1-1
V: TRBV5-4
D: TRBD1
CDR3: CASSGATGGRTEAFF
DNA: TGTGCCAGCAGCGGAGCTACAGGGGGCCGAACTGAAGCTTTCTTT

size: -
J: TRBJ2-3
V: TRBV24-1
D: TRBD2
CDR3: CATSDLGSGLVGTDTQYF
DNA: TGTGCCACCAGTGATCTGGGATCGGGACTAGTTGGCACAGATACGCAGTATTTT

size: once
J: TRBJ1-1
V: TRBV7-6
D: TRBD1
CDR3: CASSPGTGTEAFF
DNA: TGTGCCAGCAGCCCCGGGACAGGGACTGAAGCTTTCTTT

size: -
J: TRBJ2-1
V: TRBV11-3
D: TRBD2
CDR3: CASSARLAGGDNEQFF
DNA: TGTGCCAGCAGCGCCCGTCTAGCGGGGGGGGACAATGAGCAGTTCTTC

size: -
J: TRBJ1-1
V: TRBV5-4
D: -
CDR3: CASSLGQSYTEAFF
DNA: TGTGCCAGCAGCTTGGGACAGTCCTACACTGAAGCTTTCTTT

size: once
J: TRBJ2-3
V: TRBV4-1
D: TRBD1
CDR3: CASSQDLRQGADTQYF
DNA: TGCGCCAGCAGCCAAGATTTGAGACAGGGGGCAGATACGCAGTATTTT

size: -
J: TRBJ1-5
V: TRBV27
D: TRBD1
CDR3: CASSSIGQGAVQPQHF
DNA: TGTGCCAGCAGTTCCATTGGACAGGGGGCCGTTCAGCCCCAGCATTTT

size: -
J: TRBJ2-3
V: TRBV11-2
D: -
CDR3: CASSSAGDTQYF
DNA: TGTGCCAGCAGTTCCGCGGGGGATACGCAGTATTTT

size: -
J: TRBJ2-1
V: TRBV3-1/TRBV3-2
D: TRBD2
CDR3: CASSQDIGTSGGYNEQFF
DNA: TGTGCCAGCAGCCAAGATATAGGAACTAGCGGGGGGTACAATGAGCAGTTCTTC

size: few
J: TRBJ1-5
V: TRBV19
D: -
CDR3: CASSMGLSNQPQHF
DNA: TGTGCCAGTAGTATGGGACTGAGCAATCAGCCCCAGCATTTT

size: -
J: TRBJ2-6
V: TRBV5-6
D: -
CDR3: CASTLERRGGLSGANVLTF
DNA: TGTGCCAGCACCCTCGAGAGAAGAGGGGGTCTGTCTGGGGCCAACGTCCTGACTTTC

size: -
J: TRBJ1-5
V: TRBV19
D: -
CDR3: CASRYSPYQPQHF
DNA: TGTGCCAGTAGATACAGTCCATATCAGCCCCAGCATTTT

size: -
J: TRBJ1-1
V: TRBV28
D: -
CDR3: CASSLPGLGGTEAFF
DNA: TGTGCCAGCAGTTTACCGGGACTGGGGGGAACTGAAGCTTTCTTT

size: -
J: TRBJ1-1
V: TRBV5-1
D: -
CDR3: CASSFGGGDTEAFF
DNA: TGCGCCAGCAGCTTCGGTGGGGGCGACACTGAAGCTTTCTTT